The clone carrying this T cell receptor (beta chain) has just a few counts. Profiled with immunoSEQ multiplex PCR; TCRdb holds only in-frame clones, not every one. The repertoire consists of 65,000 to 95,000 clones, with about 70% occurring once and the leading ten covering about 5.7%. This entry belongs to a study of blood T cell repertoires in COVID-19. Study details: COVID-19 samples from acute and convalescent phases originated in the United States, Italy and Spain. T cells, B-cell-depleted T cells, or PBMCs provided the cDNA or gDNA that served as material.

Sequences were obtained from peripheral blood. The source of this sequence is a man aged 50 or older with active or convalescent COVID-19.

The CDR3 spells CASSLGREDSPLHF. The DNA for the CDR3 is TGCGCCAGCAGCTTGGGCAGGGAGGATTCACCCCTCCACTTT. The chain has TRBV5-1 and TRBJ1-6; perhaps TRBD1 as D (5 bases). V shed 0 bases and J shed 8 bases, with 9 bases lying between them. Germline CDR1 reads SGHRS; CDR2 reads YFSETQ. CDR3 length equals 14 residues.